This TCR beta chain was identified in a study of T-cell reconstitution after alpha-beta-depleted transplantation in children. General study points: Surviving recipient T cells and thymic progenitors accounted for the high day-60 TCRbeta diversity observed in some patients. Expanded graft clones numbering several hundred reportedly gave rise to alpha-beta T cells about two months after transplant. By one year post-transplant, T-cell counts and diversity largely arose from T cells that were newly produced.

Unique molecular identifiers were incorporated into the prepared TCRbeta library. MiXCR was run by TCRdb on the PCR reads, yielding one entry per CDR3 protein. The sample holds 550,000 to 600,000 distinct CDR3 sequences, under 30% seen once. This clonotype was observed a few times. Its matching antigen is unknown. This receptor was taken from a boy in the first two years of life who had a stem cell transplant for acute myeloid leukemia, so the T cells may come from the graft donor. Sequencing used PBMCs, mostly from graft donor cells, obtained 360 days after TCRalphabeta/CD19-depleted stem cell transplant.

The CDR3 nucleotides are TGTGCCAGCAGCGTAGACGGGGGGGCCACTGAGCAGTTCTTC. It specifies CASSVDGGATEQFF. This chain connects TRBV9 to TRBJ2-1; 8 bases are a match to TRBD2. From germline, CDR1 is SGDLS and CDR2 YYNGEE. With V trimmed by 0 bases and J by 9 bases, 5 bases remained unmatched. This CDR3 region has 14 residues.